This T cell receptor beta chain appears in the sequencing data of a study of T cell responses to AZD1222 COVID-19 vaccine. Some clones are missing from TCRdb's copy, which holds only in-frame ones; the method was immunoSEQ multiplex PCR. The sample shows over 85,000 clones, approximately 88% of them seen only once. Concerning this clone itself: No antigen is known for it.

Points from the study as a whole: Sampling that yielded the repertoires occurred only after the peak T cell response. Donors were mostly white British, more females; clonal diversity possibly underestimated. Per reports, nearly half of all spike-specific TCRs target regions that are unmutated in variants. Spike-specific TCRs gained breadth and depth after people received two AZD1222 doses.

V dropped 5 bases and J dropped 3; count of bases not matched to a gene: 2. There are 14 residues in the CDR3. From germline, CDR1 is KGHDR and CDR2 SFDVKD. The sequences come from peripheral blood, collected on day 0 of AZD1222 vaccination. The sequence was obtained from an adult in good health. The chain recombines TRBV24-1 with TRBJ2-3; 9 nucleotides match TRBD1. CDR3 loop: CATSGGQGTDTQYF. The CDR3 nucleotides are TGTGCCACCAGTGGGGGACAGGGAACAGATACGCAGTATTTT.